Reported below is one T cell receptor beta chain. Its antigen remains unidentified. These data are taken from a study of T cell responses to AZD1222 COVID-19 vaccine. This table comes from immunoSEQ multiplex PCR, and its TCRdb copy is limited to in-frame clones, with some not included. The sample records 150,000 to 200,000 clones, around 93% being singletons. V was clipped by 2 bases and J by 3 bases, with 20 bases between them. The germline V gene encodes CDR1 LGHDT and CDR2 YNNKEL (reference sequence). The CDR3 consists of 18 residues. Findings of the study overall: Spike as a whole was targeted by vaccine-associated CD4 TCRs, dominant at 160-218 and 743-854.

The TCR originated in an adult in good health. The chain uses TRBV3-1 (or the pseudogene TRBV3-2) and TRBJ2-4; D possibly uses TRBD1 or TRBD2 (5 bases each). Sample: peripheral blood, taken on day 0 of AZD1222 vaccination. In DNA form, the CDR3 reads TGTGCCAGCAGCCAAACCAGTTTCGGGGACCTCAGCAAAAACATTCAGTACTTC. As protein: CASSQTSFGDLSKNIQYF.